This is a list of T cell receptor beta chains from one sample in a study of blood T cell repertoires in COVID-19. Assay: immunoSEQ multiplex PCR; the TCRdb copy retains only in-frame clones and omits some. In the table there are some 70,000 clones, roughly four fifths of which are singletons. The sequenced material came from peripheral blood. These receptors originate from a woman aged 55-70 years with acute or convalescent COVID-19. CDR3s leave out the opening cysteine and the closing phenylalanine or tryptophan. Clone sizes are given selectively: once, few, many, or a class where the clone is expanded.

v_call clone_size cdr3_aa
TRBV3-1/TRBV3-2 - ASSRIAGGNEQF
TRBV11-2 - ASSLEAGANSPLH
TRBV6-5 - ASSSLTYNEQF
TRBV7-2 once ASSLLRGAEAF
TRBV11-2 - ASSLKQGYGYT
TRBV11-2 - ASGSSRGRRTGELF
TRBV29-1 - SVGEGQGVYGYT
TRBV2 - ASREHISNQPQH
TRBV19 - ASSIPTDRYNEQF
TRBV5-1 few ASSRDLGGNEQF
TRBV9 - ASSLTGSYNEQF
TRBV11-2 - ASSPNSGEQF
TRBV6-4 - ASSLDINQPQH
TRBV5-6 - ASTRHRGRLGGYT
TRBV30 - AWSRGGTEAF
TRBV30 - AWNLAGGVDEQF
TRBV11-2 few AISRGTGELF
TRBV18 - ASSLGQNTEAF
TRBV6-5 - ASSTGLAITGELF
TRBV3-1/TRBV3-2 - ASSQDPSGGQETQY
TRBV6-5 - ASSLQGSQPQH
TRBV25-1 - ASSEAGVGELF
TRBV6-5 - ASRSRDRGTGYT
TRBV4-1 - ASSLHGTGNYGYT
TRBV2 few ASSESQGVTEAF
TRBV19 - AVQGTSGGQNTGELF
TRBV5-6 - ASSSSGVYEQY
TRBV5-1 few ASSLAVGGAVETQY
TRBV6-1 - ASSEVAQLNQPQH
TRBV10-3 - AISAGAAAYEQY
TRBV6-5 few ASSLVGGAADTQY
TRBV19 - ASGTSRDSDQPQH
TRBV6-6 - ASSLRGHGFRTGELF
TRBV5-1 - ASSLGSSSGGTDTQY
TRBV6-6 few ASSYGAGNQPQH
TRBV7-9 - ASSLGDIQY
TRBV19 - ASSIGRATNEKLF
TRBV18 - ASSHPVDSREGPNYGYT
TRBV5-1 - ASSLDSGEQF
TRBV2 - ASRKTEGYT
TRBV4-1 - ASSQEEPGLNTEAF
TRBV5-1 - ASSLGDRVTEAF
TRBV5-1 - ASSFFRGSGYT
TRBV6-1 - ASSEVSRGTQY
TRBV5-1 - ASSSRLAGESDTQY
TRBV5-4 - ASSPGDRGNSPLH
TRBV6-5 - ASSSVDYGYT